The sequence of this TCR beta chain was determined in a study of T cell responses to AZD1222 COVID-19 vaccine. Study observations and caveats: Spike-specific TCR breadth and depth both grew after two AZD1222 doses.

As for this clone: The target antigen is unknown.

This CDR3 region has 15 residues. V was trimmed by 1 base and J by 7 bases, leaving 17 bases between them. Germline loops: CDR1 SGHVS, CDR2 FQNEAQ. The table came from immunoSEQ multiplex PCR; TCRdb's copy has only in-frame clones and leaves some out. The sample shows 80,000 or so clones, 70% to 85% of them seen only once. Here the sequenced sample was peripheral blood, taken on day 0 of AZD1222 vaccination. The TCR sequence derives from an adult in good health. The J gene is TRBJ2-7, the V gene TRBV7-8; maybe TRBD2 (6 bases). The chain's CDR3 is CASSLEGGANWEQYF. As DNA, the CDR3 is TGTGCCAGCAGCTTAGAGGGCGGGGCCAATTGGGAGCAGTACTTC.